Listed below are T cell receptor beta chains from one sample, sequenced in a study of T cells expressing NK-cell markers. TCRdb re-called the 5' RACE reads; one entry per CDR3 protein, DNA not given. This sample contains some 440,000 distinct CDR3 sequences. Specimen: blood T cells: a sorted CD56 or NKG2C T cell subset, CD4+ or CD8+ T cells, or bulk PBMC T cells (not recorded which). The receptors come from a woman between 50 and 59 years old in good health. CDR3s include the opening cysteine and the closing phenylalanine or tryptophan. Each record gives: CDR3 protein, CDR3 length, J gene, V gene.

CDR3 protein: CASSRRAPNTQYF
CDR3 length: 13
J gene: TRBJ2-3
V gene: TRBV28

CDR3 protein: CATSRDFQGDSNQPQHF
CDR3 length: 17
J gene: TRBJ1-5
V gene: TRBV15

CDR3 protein: CASSLAGTHLSPLHF
CDR3 length: 15
J gene: TRBJ1-6
V gene: TRBV5-1

CDR3 protein: CASSSGLAGSANTGELFF
CDR3 length: 18
J gene: TRBJ2-2
V gene: TRBV6-6

CDR3 protein: CAWGASYNEQFF
CDR3 length: 12
J gene: TRBJ2-1
V gene: TRBV30

CDR3 protein: CASRAPNYEQYF
CDR3 length: 12
J gene: TRBJ2-7
V gene: TRBV27

CDR3 protein: CASSLSGTSSGANVLTF
CDR3 length: 17
J gene: TRBJ2-6
V gene: TRBV6-5

CDR3 protein: CASSPEAGVGYNEQFF
CDR3 length: 16
J gene: TRBJ2-1
V gene: TRBV12-3/TRBV12-4

CDR3 protein: CASSLVQGRPNVLTF
CDR3 length: 15
J gene: TRBJ2-6
V gene: TRBV7-2

CDR3 protein: CASTKEGLAGGITYNEQFF
CDR3 length: 19
J gene: TRBJ2-1
V gene: TRBV4-1

CDR3 protein: CASSPRRTPSTDTQYF
CDR3 length: 16
J gene: TRBJ2-3
V gene: TRBV2

CDR3 protein: CASSTQPDTQYF
CDR3 length: 12
J gene: TRBJ2-3
V gene: TRBV10-2

CDR3 protein: CASRPGQGDREQFF
CDR3 length: 14
J gene: TRBJ2-1
V gene: TRBV10-2

CDR3 protein: CATSSTGGPEAFF
CDR3 length: 13
J gene: TRBJ1-1
V gene: TRBV15

CDR3 protein: CASSYTGTSVRNEQFF
CDR3 length: 16
J gene: TRBJ2-1
V gene: TRBV5-1

CDR3 protein: CSALDGLREQFF
CDR3 length: 12
J gene: TRBJ2-1
V gene: TRBV20-1

CDR3 protein: CASSSRLAGGPDTGELFF
CDR3 length: 18
J gene: TRBJ2-2
V gene: TRBV7-9

CDR3 protein: CSARGSTRQITYEAFF
CDR3 length: 16
J gene: TRBJ1-1
V gene: TRBV20-1

CDR3 protein: CASSGGVSSYEQYF
CDR3 length: 14
J gene: TRBJ2-7
V gene: TRBV7-6

CDR3 protein: CASGLSGFRQPQHF
CDR3 length: 14
J gene: TRBJ1-5
V gene: TRBV12-5

CDR3 protein: CASERTLAGTDTQYF
CDR3 length: 15
J gene: TRBJ2-3
V gene: TRBV5-1

CDR3 protein: CASSQYFPGQGATGELFF
CDR3 length: 18
J gene: TRBJ2-2
V gene: TRBV14

CDR3 protein: CAISSQLQETQYF
CDR3 length: 13
J gene: TRBJ2-5
V gene: TRBV10-3

CDR3 protein: CASSFGQGMSEQYF
CDR3 length: 14
J gene: TRBJ2-7
V gene: TRBV9

CDR3 protein: CAASGATGELFF
CDR3 length: 12
J gene: TRBJ2-2
V gene: TRBV6-5

CDR3 protein: CASSLREPTYEQYF
CDR3 length: 14
J gene: TRBJ2-7
V gene: TRBV5-1

CDR3 protein: CASSLSGFSYNEQFF
CDR3 length: 15
J gene: TRBJ2-1
V gene: TRBV5-5

CDR3 protein: CASSLWGQVNQPQHF
CDR3 length: 15
J gene: TRBJ1-5
V gene: TRBV12-3/TRBV12-4

CDR3 protein: CSARASGRILDTQYF
CDR3 length: 15
J gene: TRBJ2-3
V gene: TRBV20-1

CDR3 protein: CASSGDIGGNSNQPQHF
CDR3 length: 17
J gene: TRBJ1-5
V gene: TRBV12-3/TRBV12-4

CDR3 protein: CASSLTAGRGYTF
CDR3 length: 13
J gene: TRBJ1-2
V gene: TRBV27

CDR3 protein: CASSGQEGGSLNEQFF
CDR3 length: 16
J gene: TRBJ2-1
V gene: TRBV9

CDR3 protein: CASSLQQLPIEKLFF
CDR3 length: 15
J gene: TRBJ1-4
V gene: TRBV5-5

CDR3 protein: CSASPPSGRDYNEQFF
CDR3 length: 16
J gene: TRBJ2-1
V gene: TRBV20-1

CDR3 protein: CASSLIGLPYNEQFF
CDR3 length: 15
J gene: TRBJ2-1
V gene: TRBV4-1

CDR3 protein: CASTGGQAEKLFF
CDR3 length: 13
J gene: TRBJ1-4
V gene: TRBV2

CDR3 protein: CASSPRQGHRETQYF
CDR3 length: 15
J gene: TRBJ2-5
V gene: TRBV21-1

CDR3 protein: CASSLDPQSGIPYNEQFF
CDR3 length: 18
J gene: TRBJ2-1
V gene: TRBV11-2

CDR3 protein: CASSFNPNTEAFF
CDR3 length: 13
J gene: TRBJ1-1
V gene: TRBV12-3/TRBV12-4

CDR3 protein: CASSTPRTGGRDTQYF
CDR3 length: 16
J gene: TRBJ2-3
V gene: TRBV19

CDR3 protein: CASSPFSNQPQHF
CDR3 length: 13
J gene: TRBJ1-5
V gene: TRBV6-4

CDR3 protein: CASRTTLNTEAFF
CDR3 length: 13
J gene: TRBJ1-1
V gene: TRBV19

CDR3 protein: CASSTDRGGETQYF
CDR3 length: 14
J gene: TRBJ2-5
V gene: TRBV5-1

CDR3 protein: CSARDGASGIDEQFF
CDR3 length: 15
J gene: TRBJ2-1
V gene: TRBV20-1

CDR3 protein: CATSPLAGFNEQFF
CDR3 length: 14
J gene: TRBJ2-1
V gene: TRBV11-2

CDR3 protein: CASLSGTENQPQHF
CDR3 length: 14
J gene: TRBJ1-5
V gene: TRBV28

CDR3 protein: CSASLSWTGGNQPQHF
CDR3 length: 16
J gene: TRBJ1-5
V gene: TRBV20-1

CDR3 protein: CASSQGARGTYNEQFF
CDR3 length: 16
J gene: TRBJ2-1
V gene: TRBV3-1

CDR3 protein: CSASLAGGPKADTQYF
CDR3 length: 16
J gene: TRBJ2-3
V gene: TRBV20-1

CDR3 protein: CASSQDLATNEQFF
CDR3 length: 14
J gene: TRBJ2-1
V gene: TRBV3-1

CDR3 protein: CASRPGLGANYGYTF
CDR3 length: 15
J gene: TRBJ1-2
V gene: TRBV12-3/TRBV12-4

CDR3 protein: CASSSSAGLISGELFF
CDR3 length: 16
J gene: TRBJ2-2
V gene: TRBV3-1

CDR3 protein: CASRPGGGQSTGELFF
CDR3 length: 16
J gene: TRBJ2-2
V gene: TRBV5-1

CDR3 protein: CASSPDGIDSPLHF
CDR3 length: 14
J gene: TRBJ1-6
V gene: TRBV5-1

CDR3 protein: CASSLRSETSYEQYF
CDR3 length: 15
J gene: TRBJ2-7
V gene: TRBV12-3/TRBV12-4

CDR3 protein: CASSPRAGSEKLFF
CDR3 length: 14
J gene: TRBJ1-4
V gene: TRBV5-6

CDR3 protein: CSARGGGTLAFF
CDR3 length: 12
J gene: TRBJ1-1
V gene: TRBV20-1